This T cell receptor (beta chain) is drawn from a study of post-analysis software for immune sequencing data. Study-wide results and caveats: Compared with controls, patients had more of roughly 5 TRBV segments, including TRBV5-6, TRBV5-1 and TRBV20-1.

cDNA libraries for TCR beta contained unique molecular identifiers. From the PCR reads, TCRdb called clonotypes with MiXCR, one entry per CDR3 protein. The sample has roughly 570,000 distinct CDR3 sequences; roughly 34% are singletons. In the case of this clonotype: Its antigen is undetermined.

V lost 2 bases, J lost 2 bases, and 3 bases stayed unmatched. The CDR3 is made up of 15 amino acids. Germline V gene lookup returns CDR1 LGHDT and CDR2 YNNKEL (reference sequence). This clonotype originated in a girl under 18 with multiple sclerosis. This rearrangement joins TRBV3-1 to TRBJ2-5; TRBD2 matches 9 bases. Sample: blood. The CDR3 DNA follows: TGTGCCAGCAGCCAAAGGACTAGCGATCAAGAGACCCAGTACTTC. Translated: CASSQRTSDQETQYF.